This entry is about one TCR beta chain. Antigen specificity is unknown. The data belong to a study of radiotherapy plus CTLA-4 blockade in lung cancer. Study overall: Overall, around 20% of patients showed an objective response, while 31% attained disease control. General study points: In blood, early T cell clone dynamics reportedly predicted response best, together with interferon-beta. Expansion of tumor-derived TCR clones was observed in blood after radiotherapy plus ipilimumab.

Only in-frame clones appear in the TCRdb table, and some are missing; sequencing was by immunoSEQ multiplex PCR. The data contain about 48,000 clones, around four fifths of them seen just once; the ten biggest clones take up roughly 3.4%. The study gave focal radiation plus ipilimumab CTLA-4 blockade to patients with chemo-refractory metastatic non-small-cell lung cancer. The CDR3 covers 15 residues. V lost 4 bases and J lost 7; bases outside the gene matches: 9. CDR1 and CDR2 from the germline V gene are SGHNT and YYREEE (reference sequence). This receptor was identified in a human donor with non-small cell lung cancer who had stable disease on radiotherapy plus ipilimumab. This sample comprised peripheral blood, obtained from a patient treated with radiotherapy plus ipilimumab. The gene calls are TRBV5-4 and TRBJ2-1; 9 bases are a match to TRBD2. The CDR3 is CASSLSSGIGNEQFF. DNA for the CDR3: TGTGCCAGCAGCCTATCTAGCGGGATCGGGAATGAGCAGTTCTTC.